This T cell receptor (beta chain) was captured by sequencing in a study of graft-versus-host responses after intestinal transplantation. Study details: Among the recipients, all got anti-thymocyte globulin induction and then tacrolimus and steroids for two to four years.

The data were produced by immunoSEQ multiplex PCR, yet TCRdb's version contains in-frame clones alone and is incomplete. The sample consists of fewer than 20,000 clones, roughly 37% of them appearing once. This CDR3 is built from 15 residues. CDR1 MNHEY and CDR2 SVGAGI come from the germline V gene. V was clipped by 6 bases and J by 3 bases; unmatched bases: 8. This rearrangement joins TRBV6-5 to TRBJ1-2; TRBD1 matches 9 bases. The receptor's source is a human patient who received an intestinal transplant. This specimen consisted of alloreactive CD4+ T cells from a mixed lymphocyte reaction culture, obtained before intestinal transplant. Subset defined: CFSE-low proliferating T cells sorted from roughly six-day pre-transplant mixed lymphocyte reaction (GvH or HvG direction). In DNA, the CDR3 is TGTGCCAGCAGCCTGGGACAGGGTGTGGACTATGGCTACACCTTC. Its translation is CASSLGQGVDYGYTF.